This TCR beta chain was found in a study of shared clonotypes between healthy human individuals. The study ran the assay at deep level. Libraries were prepared by immunoSEQ multiplex PCR; TCRdb keeps only in-frame clonotypes and omits some of them. The table records approximately 2.5 million clones, around nine tenths of them present only once. V lost 2 bases and J lost 3, with 9 bases in between. The CDR3 consists of 13 residues. Germline assignment: CDR1 SGHRS and CDR2 YFSETQ. Sequencing input: naive CD4+ T cells sorted from blood. Sample subset: CD45RA+ positively selected. This receptor was obtained from a man younger than 35 in good health. V usage is TRBV5-1 and J usage is TRBJ2-7; the D gene could be TRBD1 or TRBD2 (5 bases each). CDR3: CASSFEGIYEQYF. The CDR3 DNA follows: TGCGCCAGCAGCTTCGAGGGGATCTACGAGCAGTACTTC.